There are a few counts of the clone carrying this T cell receptor (beta chain). The data derive from a study of shared clonotypes between healthy human individuals. CDR1 and CDR2 from the germline V gene are KGHSH and LQKENI. Trimming shortened V by 4 bases and J by 8 bases, and 20 bases separated the two germline ends. The CDR3 is 15 amino acids. The protocol was immunoSEQ multiplex PCR, while the TCRdb copy is restricted to in-frame clones and leaves out a portion. The data hold 740,000 or so clones, with more than 70% observed a single time. Specimen: memory CD4+ T cells sorted from blood. The subset denotes: CD45RA-negative fraction. The clonotype originates from a woman younger than 45 in good health. The chain combines TRBV18 with TRBJ1-2; D not resolved. CDR3 in DNA: TGTGCCAGCTCACTTTCCGACAACCCTTTGGAAGGCTACACCTTC. Encoded protein: CASSLSDNPLEGYTF. The full variable domain, completed using reference TRBV18 and TRBJ1-2, is NAGVMQNPRHLVRRRGQEARLRCSPMKGHSHVYWYRQLPEEGLKFMVYLQKENIIDESGMPKERFSAEFPKEGPSILRIQQVVRGDSAAYFCASSLSDNPLEGYTFGSGTRLTVV.